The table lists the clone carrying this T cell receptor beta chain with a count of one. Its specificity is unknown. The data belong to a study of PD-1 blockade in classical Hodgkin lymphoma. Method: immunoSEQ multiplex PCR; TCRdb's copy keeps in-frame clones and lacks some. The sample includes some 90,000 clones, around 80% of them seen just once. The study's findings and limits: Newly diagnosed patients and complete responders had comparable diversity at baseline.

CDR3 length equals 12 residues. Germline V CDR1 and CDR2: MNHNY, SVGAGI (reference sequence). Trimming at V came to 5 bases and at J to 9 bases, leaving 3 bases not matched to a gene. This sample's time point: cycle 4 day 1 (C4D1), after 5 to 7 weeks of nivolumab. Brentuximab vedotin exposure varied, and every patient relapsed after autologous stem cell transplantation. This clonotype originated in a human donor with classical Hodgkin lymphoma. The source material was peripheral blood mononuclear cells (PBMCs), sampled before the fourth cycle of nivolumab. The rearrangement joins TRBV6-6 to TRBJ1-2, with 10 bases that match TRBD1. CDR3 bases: TGTGCCAGCAGTAGACAGGGGGCTAGCTACACCTTC. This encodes CASSRQGASYTF.